The rows below give T cell receptor beta chains drawn from one sample of a study of cytomegalovirus exposure and HLA in healthy donors. Profiled with immunoSEQ multiplex PCR; TCRdb holds only in-frame clones, not every one. This sample has 99,000 or so clones; around 79% occur once, and the top ten carry 5.8%. The sequencing input was PBMCs. These receptors were taken from a man between 60 and 75 years old in good health and CMV-seropositive. Each CDR3 is given with its conserved first and last residue. Fields, in order: clone size, D gene, J gene, V gene, CDR3 DNA, CDR3 protein. The D gene is left open where the match is weak. Some rows mark clone size as missing; the rest say once, few, many or name a class of expanded clone.

>.|TRBD1|TRBJ2-3|TRBV5-4
TGTGCCAGCAGCCCTCGTGGGACAGCCCAGATGAATACGCAGTATTTT
CASSPRGTAQMNTQYF
>few|TRBD2|TRBJ2-7|TRBV14
TGTGCCAGCAGCCAAGGTTTATTAGCGGGGGGGACCTACGAGCAGTACTTC
CASSQGLLAGGTYEQYF
>.|.|TRBJ1-1|TRBV5-4
TGTGCCAGCAGTTCGGCGGGGCGGAACACTGAAGCTTTCTTT
CASSSAGRNTEAFF
>.|TRBD1|TRBJ1-5|TRBV11-2
TGTGCCAGCAGCTTGGGACAGGGAACTCAGCCCCAGCATTTT
CASSLGQGTQPQHF
>.|.|TRBJ2-3|TRBV9
TGTGCCAGCAGCGTAGGTCAAGGGGCGGGGGATACGCAGTATTTT
CASSVGQGAGDTQYF
>.|TRBD1|TRBJ1-2|TRBV11-2
TGTGCCAGCAGCCTCACAGGGGCCCCGGGCTACACCTTC
CASSLTGAPGYTF
>.|TRBD2|TRBJ2-3|TRBV7-2
TGTGCCAGCAGCCTAAAGCAGACTAGCGGGGGGGCATCGCAGTATTTT
CASSLKQTSGGASQYF
>once|.|TRBJ1-5|TRBV19
TGTGCCAGTAGTAGGGGCAGGGTCGAGGATCAGCCCCAGCATTTT
CASSRGRVEDQPQHF
>.|.|TRBJ2-7|TRBV7-9
TGTGCCAGCAGCCGATCCAGGGGCCATGACTCCTACGAGCAGTACTTC
CASSRSRGHDSYEQYF
>.|TRBD1|TRBJ1-1|TRBV19
TGTGCCGTCGGACAGGGGTTCGGCACTGAAGCTTTCTTT
CAVGQGFGTEAFF
>.|TRBD1|TRBJ1-1|TRBV28
TGTGCCAGCAGTTTCGCGGACAGGGCGAACACTGAAGCTTTCTTT
CASSFADRANTEAFF
>.|TRBD2|TRBJ2-3|TRBV5-4
TGTGCCAGCAGCGGGGGGCAGCGGGGGGCCGGGGCAGATACGCAGTATTTT
CASSGGQRGAGADTQYF
>few|TRBD1|TRBJ1-5|TRBV2
TGTGCCAGCAAAGCCAGGACAGGCAGCAATCAGCCCCAGCATTTT
CASKARTGSNQPQHF
>.|.|TRBJ1-5|TRBV18
TGTGCCAGCTCACCAGGGGGGTATCAGCCCCAGCATTTT
CASSPGGYQPQHF
>.|TRBD1|TRBJ2-2|TRBV2
TGTGCCAGCAGTATCTCCGGGACAGGTCACCGGGAGCTGTTTTTT
CASSISGTGHRELFF
>.|.|TRBJ1-2|TRBV27
TGTGCCAGCAGTTTTTGGGGGGGAAAGGGCGGCTACACCTTC
CASSFWGGKGGYTF
>few|.|TRBJ1-4|TRBV6-6
TGTGCCAGCAGTTACGAAGTGGCGGGGATTAATGAAAAACTGTTTTTT
CASSYEVAGINEKLFF
>.|.|TRBJ1-1|TRBV9
TGTGCCAGCAGCGTAGGGGCTCGAGGGAGGGAGGCTGAAGCTTTCTTT
CASSVGARGREAEAFF
>.|TRBD2|TRBJ2-5|TRBV15
TGTGCCACCAGCAGAGATCGGCTAGCGGGTTCCCCCTGGGAGACCCAGTACTTC
CATSRDRLAGSPWETQYF
>.|TRBD1|TRBJ2-7|TRBV9
TGTGCCAGCAGCGTAGGCGTCAGGGACAGGGGATCCTACGAGCAGTACTTC
CASSVGVRDRGSYEQYF
>few|TRBD2|TRBJ2-1|TRBV7-6
TGTGCCAGCAGCTCGCCCGGACTAGCGGGGGGGCCTAGCTCCTACAATGAGCAGTTCTTC
CASSSPGLAGGPSSYNEQFF
>.|.|TRBJ2-5|TRBV7-9
TGTGCCAGCAGCTTTACTATAGAGACCCAGTACTTC
CASSFTIETQYF
>.|.|TRBJ2-7|TRBV27
TGTGCCAGCAGTTTACGGGGGGCGCTTCACGAGCAGTACTTC
CASSLRGALHEQYF
>.|TRBD2|TRBJ2-1|TRBV10-2
TGCGCCAGCAGTGATCATTTGCTAGCGGGGGATGAGCAGTTCTTC
CASSDHLLAGDEQFF
>.|.|TRBJ1-2|TRBV19
TGTGCCAGTAGTATGGAGACTAACTATGGCTACACCTTC
CASSMETNYGYTF
>.|.|TRBJ1-6|TRBV6-5
TGTGCCAGCAGTTACTCTAAGGGGGTCCATTCACCCCTCCACTTT
CASSYSKGVHSPLHF
>.|.|TRBJ1-4|TRBV5-1
TGCGCCAGCCATGGAGGGGGGGCGGGCGAAAAACTGTTTTTT
CASHGGGAGEKLFF
>.|TRBD1|TRBJ2-7|TRBV5-5
TGTGCCAGCAGCTTGGCTGGACAGGGGGCACTTGGGTACGAGCAGTACTTC
CASSLAGQGALGYEQYF
>.|.|TRBJ2-1|TRBV28
TGTGCCAGCAGTTTAACCAGGGCTAACTCCTACAATGAGCAGTTCTTC
CASSLTRANSYNEQFF
>.|TRBD1|TRBJ2-1|TRBV19
TGTGCCAGTAGTCAACGGGACAGGCTCTACAATGAGCAGTTCTTC
CASSQRDRLYNEQFF
>.|TRBD1|TRBJ1-5|TRBV5-6
TGTGCCAGCAGCTTTACAGGGGCAGGGCAGCCCCAGCATTTT
CASSFTGAGQPQHF
>.|.|TRBJ2-7|TRBV9
TGTGCCAGCAGCGTAGGGCCTAGGAGAGGCGGAGTATACGAGCAGTACTTC
CASSVGPRRGGVYEQYF
>.|.|TRBJ2-7|TRBV18
TGTGCCAGCTCTACCGGGTTCCTTCGTGGCGAGCAGTACTTC
CASSTGFLRGEQYF
>.|TRBD1|TRBJ1-6|TRBV7-2
TGTGCCAGCAGCCCCGACCAGGGGGTTCGGTCACCCCTCCACTTT
CASSPDQGVRSPLHF
>.|.|TRBJ1-1|TRBV19
TGTGCCAGTAGTATAGGTCGGGGCTTACAGGGGAACACTGAAGCTTTCTTT
CASSIGRGLQGNTEAFF
>.|TRBD2|TRBJ2-1|TRBV5-1
TGCGCCAGCAGCGCCGGCAACAGCGGGGGGGTCAATGAGCAGTTCTTC
CASSAGNSGGVNEQFF
>once|TRBD2|TRBJ2-5|TRBV10-2
TGCGCCAGCGGGGGAGATGCGGGGGGAGAGACCCAGTACTTC
CASGGDAGGETQYF
>.|.|TRBJ2-1|TRBV7-2
TGTGCCAGCAGCTTAGGGCGCGGTCCTAGATCCTACAATGAGCAGTTCTTC
CASSLGRGPRSYNEQFF
>once|TRBD1|TRBJ1-3|TRBV19
TGTGCCAGTAGCCGAGGGGTCGCAGGGGGTGGAAACACCATATATTTT
CASSRGVAGGGNTIYF
>once|TRBD1|TRBJ1-2|TRBV2
TGTGCCAGTCGACTCCGGACAGGGGGAAACTATGGCTACACCTTC
CASRLRTGGNYGYTF
>.|TRBD2|TRBJ2-1|TRBV5-1
TGCGCCAGCAGTTCCGGGACTAGCGGGGACGATGAGCAGTTCTTC
CASSSGTSGDDEQFF
>medium-sized|.|TRBJ1-4|TRBV28
TGTGCCAGCAGTTCATCCGGGACTGCTGAAAAACTGTTTTTT
CASSSSGTAEKLFF
>.|TRBD1|TRBJ2-7|TRBV5-5
TGTGCCAGCAGCTTGGACGGGACAGGGGGGACCTTCCTTCCGGGCGAGCAGTACTTC
CASSLDGTGGTFLPGEQYF
>.|TRBD2|TRBJ2-7|TRBV9
TGTGCCAGCAGCGTAGCGCGTCTAGCGGGTTCGAGGGAGCAGTACTTC
CASSVARLAGSREQYF
>.|.|TRBJ2-7|TRBV9
TGTGCCAGCAGCGTAGCAGGGGAATCCTACGAGCAGTACTTC
CASSVAGESYEQYF
>.|.|TRBJ2-7|TRBV9
TGTGCCAGCAGCGTAGAAAGAACAGGGCTCTACGAGCAGTACTTC
CASSVERTGLYEQYF
>once|.|TRBJ1-1|TRBV14
TGTGCCAGCAGCCAAGCCCTGGGAGGGGTCGGAGCTTTCTTT
CASSQALGGVGAFF
>few|.|TRBJ1-2|TRBV4-3
TGCGCCAGCAGCCAAGAACAGGGAAATGGCTACACCTTC
CASSQEQGNGYTF
>few|.|TRBJ1-5|TRBV4-1
TGCGCCAGCAGCCAAGAAGGAGAGGGGAGGACCCAGCATTTT
CASSQEGEGRTQHF